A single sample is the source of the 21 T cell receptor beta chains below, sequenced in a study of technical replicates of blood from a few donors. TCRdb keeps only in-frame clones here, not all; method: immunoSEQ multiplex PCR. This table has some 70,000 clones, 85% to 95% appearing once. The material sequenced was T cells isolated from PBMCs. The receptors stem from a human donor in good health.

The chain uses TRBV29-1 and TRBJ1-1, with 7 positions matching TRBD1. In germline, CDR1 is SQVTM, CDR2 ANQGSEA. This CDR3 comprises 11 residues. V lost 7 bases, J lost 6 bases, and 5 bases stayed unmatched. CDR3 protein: CSAQGVAEAFF. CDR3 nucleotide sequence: TGCAGCGCTCAGGGGGTGGCTGAAGCTTTCTTT. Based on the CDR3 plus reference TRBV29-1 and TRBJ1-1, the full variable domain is SAVISQKPSRDICQRGTSLTIQCQVDSQVTMMFWYRQQPGQSLTLIATANQGSEATYESGFVIDKFPISRPNLTFSTLTVSNMSPEDSSIYLCSAQGVAEAFFGQGTRLTVV.

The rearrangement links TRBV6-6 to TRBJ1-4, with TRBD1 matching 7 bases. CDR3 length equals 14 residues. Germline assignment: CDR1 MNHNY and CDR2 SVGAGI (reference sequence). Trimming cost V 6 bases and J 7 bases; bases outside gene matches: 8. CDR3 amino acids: CASSLTNRGEKLFF. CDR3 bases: TGTGCCAGCAGCCTTACAAACAGGGGTGAAAAACTGTTTTTT.

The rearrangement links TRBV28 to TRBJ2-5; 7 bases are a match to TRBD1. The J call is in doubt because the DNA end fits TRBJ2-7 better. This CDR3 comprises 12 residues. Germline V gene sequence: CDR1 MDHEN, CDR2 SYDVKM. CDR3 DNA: TGTGCCAGTACTACAGGGGCCTACGAGCAGTACTTC. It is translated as CASTTGAYEQYF.

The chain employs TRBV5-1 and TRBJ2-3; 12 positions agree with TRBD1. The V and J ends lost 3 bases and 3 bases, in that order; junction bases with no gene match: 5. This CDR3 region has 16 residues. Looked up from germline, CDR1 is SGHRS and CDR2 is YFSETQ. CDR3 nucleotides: TGCGCCAGCAGCTGGGGGGACAGGGGGCAAACAGATACGCAGTATTTT. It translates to CASSWGDRGQTDTQYF.

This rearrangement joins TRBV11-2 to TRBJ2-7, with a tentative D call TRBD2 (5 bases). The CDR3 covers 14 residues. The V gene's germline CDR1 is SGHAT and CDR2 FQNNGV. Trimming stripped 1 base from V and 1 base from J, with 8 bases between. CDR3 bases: TGTGCCAGCAGCTTAGGAGCGGATTCCTACGAGCAGTACTTC. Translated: CASSLGADSYEQYF.

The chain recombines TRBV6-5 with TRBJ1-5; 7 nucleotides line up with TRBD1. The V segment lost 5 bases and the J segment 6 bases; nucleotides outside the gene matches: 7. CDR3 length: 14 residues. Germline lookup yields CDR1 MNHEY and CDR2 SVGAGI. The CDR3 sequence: CASSRQRGLQPQHF. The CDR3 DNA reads TGTGCCAGCAGTCGTCAGAGGGGGCTTCAGCCCCAGCATTTT.

The CDR3 DNA reads as TGTGCCAGCAGCGCGGGAGGCCGTTACAATGAGCAGTTCTTC. Its protein is CASSAGGRYNEQFF. The chain couples TRBV7-9 to TRBJ2-1, with 8 bases fitting TRBD2. CDR3 length equals 14 residues. CDR1 SEHNR and CDR2 FQNEAQ come from the germline V gene (reference sequence). With V trimmed by 5 bases and J by 4 bases, 4 bases remained unmatched.

The CDR3 DNA reads TGTGCCAGCACAAAAGGGACAGCCTCCTACGAGCAGTACTTC. Protein sequence: CASTKGTASYEQYF. The V and J genes are TRBV7-8 and TRBJ2-7, with 7 nucleotides matching TRBD1. The CDR3 sequence is 14 residues long. Germline CDR1 reads SGHVS; CDR2 reads FQNEAQ. V gave up 7 bases and J gave up 0 bases; unmatched junction bases: 6.

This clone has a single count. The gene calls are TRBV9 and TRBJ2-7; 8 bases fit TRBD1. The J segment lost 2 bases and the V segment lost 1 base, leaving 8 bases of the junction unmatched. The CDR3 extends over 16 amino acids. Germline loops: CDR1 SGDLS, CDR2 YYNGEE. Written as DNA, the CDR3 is TGTGCCAGCAGCGTAACCGACAGGGGAAAGGCCTACGAGCAGTACTTC. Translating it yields CASSVTDRGKAYEQYF.

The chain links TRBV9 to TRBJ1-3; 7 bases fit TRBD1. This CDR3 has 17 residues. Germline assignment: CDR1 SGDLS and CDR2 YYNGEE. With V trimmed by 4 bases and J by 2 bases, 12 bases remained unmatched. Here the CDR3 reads CASSLTGNGNTGNTIYF. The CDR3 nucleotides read TGTGCCAGCAGCTTGACAGGGAATGGAAATACTGGAAACACCATATATTTT.

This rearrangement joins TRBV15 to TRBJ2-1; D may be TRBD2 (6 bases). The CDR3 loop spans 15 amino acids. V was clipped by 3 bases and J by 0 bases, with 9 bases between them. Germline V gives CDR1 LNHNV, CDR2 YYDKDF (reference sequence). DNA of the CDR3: TGTGCCACCAGCAGCGGGACTGCCTCCTACAATGAGCAGTTCTTC. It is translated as CATSSGTASYNEQFF.

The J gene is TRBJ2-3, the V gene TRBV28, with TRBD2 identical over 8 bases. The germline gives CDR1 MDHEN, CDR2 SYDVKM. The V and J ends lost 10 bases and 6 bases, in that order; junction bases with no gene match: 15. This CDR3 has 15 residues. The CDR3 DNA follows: TGTGCCACCTCCTCCGGGACTAGTAATTACGATACGCAGTATTTT. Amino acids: CATSSGTSNYDTQYF.

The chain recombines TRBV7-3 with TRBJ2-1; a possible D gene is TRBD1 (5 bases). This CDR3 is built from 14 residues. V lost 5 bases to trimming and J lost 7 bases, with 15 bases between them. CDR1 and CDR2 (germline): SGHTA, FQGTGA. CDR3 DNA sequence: TGTGCCAGCAGCCCGTCAGGGTCGGCGAATGAGCAGTTCTTC. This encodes CASSPSGSANEQFF.

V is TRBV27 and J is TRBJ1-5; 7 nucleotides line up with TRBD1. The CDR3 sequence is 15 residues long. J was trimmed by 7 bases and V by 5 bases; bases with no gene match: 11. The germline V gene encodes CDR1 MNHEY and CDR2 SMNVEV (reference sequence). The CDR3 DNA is TGTGCCAGCAGTCCCCAGACAGGGACTTACCAGCCCCAGCATTTT. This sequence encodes CASSPQTGTYQPQHF.

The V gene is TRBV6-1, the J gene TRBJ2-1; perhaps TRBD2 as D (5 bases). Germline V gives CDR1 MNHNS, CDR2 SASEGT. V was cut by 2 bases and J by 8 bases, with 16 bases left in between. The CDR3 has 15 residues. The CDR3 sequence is CASSEIGVLEDEQFF. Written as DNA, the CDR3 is TGTGCCAGCAGTGAAATCGGGGTACTAGAGGATGAGCAGTTCTTC.

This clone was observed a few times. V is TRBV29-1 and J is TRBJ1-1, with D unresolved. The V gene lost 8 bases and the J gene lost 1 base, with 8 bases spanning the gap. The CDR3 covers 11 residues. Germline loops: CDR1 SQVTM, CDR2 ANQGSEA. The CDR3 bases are TGCAGCTATTACAGGAACACTGAAGCTTTCTTT. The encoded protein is CSYYRNTEAFF.

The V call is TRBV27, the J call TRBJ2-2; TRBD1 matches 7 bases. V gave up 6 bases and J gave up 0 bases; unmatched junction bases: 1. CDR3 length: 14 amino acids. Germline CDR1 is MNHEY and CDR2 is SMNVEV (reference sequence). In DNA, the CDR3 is TGTGCCAGCAGACAGGGGACGAACACCGGGGAGCTGTTTTTT. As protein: CASRQGTNTGELFF.

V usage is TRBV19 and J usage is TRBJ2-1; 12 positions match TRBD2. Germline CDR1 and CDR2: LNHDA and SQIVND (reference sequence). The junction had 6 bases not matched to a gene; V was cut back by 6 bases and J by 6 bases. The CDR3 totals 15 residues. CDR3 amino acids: CASRSTSGRINEQFF. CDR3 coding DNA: TGTGCCAGTAGATCGACTAGCGGGAGAATCAATGAGCAGTTCTTC.

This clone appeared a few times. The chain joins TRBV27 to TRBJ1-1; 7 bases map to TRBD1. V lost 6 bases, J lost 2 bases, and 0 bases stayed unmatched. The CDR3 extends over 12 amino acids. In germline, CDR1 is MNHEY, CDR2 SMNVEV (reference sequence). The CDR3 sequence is CASRGGNTEAFF. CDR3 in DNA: TGTGCCAGCAGAGGGGGCAACACTGAAGCTTTCTTT.

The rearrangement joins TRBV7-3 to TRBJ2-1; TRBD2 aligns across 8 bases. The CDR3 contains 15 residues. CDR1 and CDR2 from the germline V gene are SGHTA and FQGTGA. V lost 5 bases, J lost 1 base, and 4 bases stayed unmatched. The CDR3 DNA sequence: TGTGCCAGCAGCGACACGGGAGGGTCCTACAATGAGCAGTTCTTC. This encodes CASSDTGGSYNEQFF.

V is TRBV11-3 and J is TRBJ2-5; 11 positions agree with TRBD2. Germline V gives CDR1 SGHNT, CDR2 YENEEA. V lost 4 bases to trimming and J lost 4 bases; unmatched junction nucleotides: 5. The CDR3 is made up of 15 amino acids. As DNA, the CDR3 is TGTGCCAGCAGCTGGGTAGCGGGAGGGGGAGAGACCCAGTACTTC. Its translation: CASSWVAGGGETQYF.